This T cell receptor beta chain emerged from a study of T-cell reconstitution after alpha-beta-depleted transplantation in children. The table lists this clonotype with many counts. The authors prepared the TCRbeta library with unique molecular identifiers. In TCRdb, the PCR reads were re-called with MiXCR into one record per CDR3 protein. Of around 410,000 distinct CDR3 sequences in the sample, roughly 10% were seen once. The receptor's source is a human donor who donated a stem cell graft to a child with acute myeloid leukemia. Sample: PBMCs from the stem cell graft donor, taken from the stem cell graft.

The chain's CDR3 is CATSGGHNEQFF. The CDR3 DNA reads as TGTGCCACCAGTGGCGGACACAATGAGCAGTTCTTC. The chain links TRBV24-1 to TRBJ2-1; D unresolved. Trimming took off 5 bases at V and 5 bases at J, with 6 bases between the two ends. CDR1 and CDR2 from the germline V gene are KGHDR and SFDVKD. This CDR3 has 12 amino acids.